The 32 T cell receptor beta chains below come from one sample, sequenced in a study of CXCR4 blockade with PD-1 therapy in pancreatic cancer. Profiled with immunoSEQ multiplex PCR; TCRdb holds only in-frame clones, not every one. The table shows just under 6,000 clones, with less than 40% occurring only once. The sample consisted of tumor tissue. The receptors originated from a human donor with pancreatic ductal adenocarcinoma.

The chain is built from TRBV18 and TRBJ1-2; the match to TRBD1 covers 7 bases. Germline V gene sequence: CDR1 KGHSH, CDR2 LQKENI. CDR3 length equals 15 residues. After removal of 0 bases from V and 8 bases from J, the junction contained 9 bases not matched to a gene. CDR3 in amino acids: CASSPPSTGMFGYTF. CDR3 DNA: TGTGCCAGCTCACCACCTTCGACAGGGATGTTCGGCTACACCTTC.

This clone is categorized as medium-sized. The junction departs from the called germline gene at one end, perhaps through a read error. The chain uses TRBV6-8 and TRBJ2-6, with D unclear. The CDR3 runs 13 residues. The germline gives CDR1 MNHGY, CDR2 SAAAGT. The CDR3 reads CASSDSGANVLTF. The CDR3 bases are TGTGCCAGCAGTGACTCTGGGGCCAACGTCCTGACTTTC.

This chain connects TRBV28 to TRBJ1-2; no definite D call. Germline lookup yields CDR1 MDHEN and CDR2 SYDVKM. Trimming took 6 bases from V and 4 from J, leaving 12 bases between them. The CDR3 has 13 residues. The CDR3 coding sequence is TGTGCCAGCAGGTTTCTACCAGGCTATGGCTACACCTTC. This encodes CASRFLPGYGYTF.

The chain carries TRBV28 and TRBJ1-1, with no clear D. The V and J ends lost 10 bases and 4 bases respectively, with 16 bases between them. CDR3 size: 13 residues. The germline CDR1 and CDR2 sequences are MDHEN and SYDVKM. The CDR3 sequence: CAIAGLGGTEAFF. The CDR3 DNA sequence: TGTGCCATAGCCGGCCTTGGCGGCACTGAAGCTTTCTTT.

This chain connects TRBV29-1 to TRBJ1-1; D may be TRBD1 (5 bases). Trimming took 7 bases from V and 0 from J, leaving 12 bases between them. This CDR3 has 13 amino acids. Germline CDR1 and CDR2: SQVTM and ANQGSEA. CDR3 residues: CSAIQELNTEAFF. CDR3 nucleotide sequence: TGCAGCGCAATACAGGAGCTGAACACTGAAGCTTTCTTT. Variable domain in full (rest from reference TRBV29-1 and TRBJ1-1): SAVISQKPSRDICQRGTSLTIQCQVDSQVTMMFWYRQQPGQSLTLIATANQGSEATYESGFVIDKFPISRPNLTFSTLTVSNMSPEDSSIYLCSAIQELNTEAFFGQGTRLTVV.

The CDR3 region is CSVDLGSGGGEQYF. CDR3 in DNA: TGCAGCGTTGACCTAGGGTCAGGGGGAGGCGAGCAGTACTTC. This chain uses TRBV29-1 with TRBJ2-7; weak D call: TRBD1 (7 bases). The V gene's germline CDR1 is SQVTM and CDR2 ANQGSEA. CDR3 length equals 14 residues. V was pared by 3 bases and J by 6 bases, with 18 bases between.

V and J are TRBV19 and TRBJ1-2, with D perhaps TRBD1 (5 bases). This CDR3 region has 13 residues. The V gene's germline CDR1 is LNHDA and CDR2 SQIVND (reference sequence). Between the trimmed V and J ends, which lost 10 bases and 4 bases, there was a span of 16 bases. CDR3 sequence: CATLQEPAYGYTF. In nucleotides, the CDR3 is TGTGCCACCCTACAGGAACCAGCCTATGGCTACACCTTC.

Turning to this clone: The junction departs from germline at one end; a sequencing error may be responsible. V is TRBV28 and J is TRBJ2-7, with TRBD2 matching 8 bases. This CDR3 has 14 residues. Germline CDR1 MDHEN, CDR2 SYDVKM. CDR3 protein: CASSTGSGTGTSSF. In nucleotides, the CDR3 is TGTGCCAGCAGTACCGGATCGGGGACCGGGACTAGTAGCTTC.

The chain is built from TRBV5-1 and TRBJ2-1, with 7 nucleotides matching TRBD1. There are 16 residues in the CDR3. Germline CDR1 and CDR2: SGHRS and YFSETQ. J lost 6 bases, V lost 4 bases, and 13 bases had no gene match. The CDR3 nucleotides are TGCGCCAGCAGCCCCATAACAGGGGTCAGATCCAATGAGCAGTTCTTC. Its translation: CASSPITGVRSNEQFF.

The rearrangement uses TRBV28 and TRBJ2-7, with D perhaps matching TRBD2 (5 bases). Trimming stripped 7 bases from V and 1 base from J, with 20 bases between. Germline loops: CDR1 MDHEN, CDR2 SYDVKM. This CDR3 spans 16 amino acids. Here the CDR3 DNA reads TGTGCCAGCATAAGGTCGACGGGAAGCAGATCCTACGAGCAGTACTTC. This gives the protein CASIRSTGSRSYEQYF.

There are a few counts of this clone. This chain links TRBV11-3 with TRBJ2-3, with 12 positions matching TRBD2. Trimming at V came to 0 bases and at J to 6 bases, leaving 10 bases not matched to a gene. Per germline, CDR1 SGHNT and CDR2 YENEEA. The CDR3 is 18 amino acids. CDR3 region: CASSLDSSGRAGGDTQYF. In nucleotides, the CDR3 is TGTGCCAGCAGCTTAGATTCTAGCGGGAGGGCCGGTGGGGATACGCAGTATTTT.

This clone was recorded only once. The chain links TRBV19 to TRBJ1-1; D gene unclear. Germline CDR1 LNHDA, CDR2 SQIVND (reference sequence). V lost 5 bases to trimming and J lost 0 bases, with 10 bases between them. The CDR3 spans 14 residues. CDR3 amino acids: CASSPRTVNTEAFF. The CDR3 DNA is TGTGCCAGTAGTCCCCGGACGGTGAACACTGAAGCTTTCTTT. The whole variable domain, filled in from reference TRBV19 and TRBJ1-1, reads DGGITQSPKYLFRKEGQNVTLSCEQNLNHDAMYWYRQDPGQGLRLIYYSQIVNDFQKGDIAEGYSVSREKKESFPLTVTSAQKNPTAFYLCASSPRTVNTEAFFGQGTRLTVV.

The CDR3 here is CASSPGLLTGVGPNEKLFF. CDR3 coding DNA: TGTGCCAGCTCACCAGGCCTACTGACAGGGGTCGGACCTAATGAAAAACTGTTTTTT. The genes are TRBV18 and TRBJ1-4, with TRBD1 matching over 8 bases. This CDR3 region has 19 residues. J gave up 3 bases and V 2 bases, and 14 bases lay outside the gene matches. Germline assignment: CDR1 KGHSH and CDR2 LQKENI. Full variable domain (rest looked up from reference TRBV18 and TRBJ1-4): NAGVMQNPRHLVRRRGQEARLRCSPMKGHSHVYWYRQLPEEGLKFMVYLQKENIIDESGMPKERFSAEFPKEGPSILRIQQVVRGDSAAYFCASSPGLLTGVGPNEKLFFGSGTQLSVL.

In its sample, this clone was seen a few times. The CDR3 here is CAIRAEVYNEQFF. DNA for the CDR3: TGTGCCATCAGAGCCGAGGTGTACAATGAGCAGTTCTTC. The V and J genes are TRBV6-8 and TRBJ2-1; D is ambiguous. The CDR3 totals 13 residues. V lost 10 bases and J lost 4, with 14 bases in between. Germline lookup yields CDR1 MNHGY and CDR2 SAAAGT.

In its sample, this clone was seen once. The chain uses TRBV14 and TRBJ2-1; 10 bases map to TRBD2. V gave up 6 bases and J gave up 5 bases; unmatched junction bases: 7. In germline, CDR1 is SGHDN, CDR2 FVKESK. The CDR3 spans 15 residues. CDR3 nucleotides: TGTGCCAGCAGGGATACTAGCGGGACCGACAATGAGCAGTTCTTC. Its translation: CASRDTSGTDNEQFF.

This clone occurred a few times. The chain couples TRBV6-8 to TRBJ2-5, with 8 positions matching TRBD2. CDR3 size: 15 residues. The J segment lost 5 bases and the V segment lost 6 bases, leaving 11 bases of the junction unmatched. Germline V gene data show CDR1 as MNHGY and CDR2 as SAAAGT. CDR3 nucleotides: TGTGCCAGCAGGGCAGCGGGAGCAGGCCAGGAGACCCAGTACTTC. It yields the protein CASRAAGAGQETQYF.

This chain uses TRBV15 with TRBJ2-5; D possibly corresponds to TRBD2 (6 bases). From germline, CDR1 is LNHNV and CDR2 YYDKDF (reference sequence). Trimming pared 1 base from V and 7 bases from J, leaving 19 bases between. This CDR3 spans 16 amino acids. CDR3 sequence: CATSRGGSGGVGTQYF. For the CDR3, the DNA is TGTGCCACCAGCAGAGGGGGTAGCGGAGGAGTGGGGACCCAGTACTTC.

This rearrangement joins TRBV18 to TRBJ2-7; unclear D gene. V was clipped by 0 bases and J by 2 bases, with 8 bases between them. CDR3 length equals 14 residues. From germline, CDR1 is KGHSH and CDR2 LQKENI. CDR3: CASSPPNGPYEQYF. Written as DNA, the CDR3 is TGTGCCAGCTCACCACCGAACGGACCCTACGAGCAGTACTTC. The complete variable domain, with remaining parts taken from reference TRBV18 and TRBJ2-7, reads NAGVMQNPRHLVRRRGQEARLRCSPMKGHSHVYWYRQLPEEGLKFMVYLQKENIIDESGMPKERFSAEFPKEGPSILRIQQVVRGDSAAYFCASSPPNGPYEQYFGPGTRLTVT.

The V and J genes are TRBV19 and TRBJ1-4, with D perhaps TRBD1 (5 bases). The CDR3 spans 15 residues. V was shortened by 5 bases and J by 1 base, with 11 bases between the two germline ends. In germline, CDR1 is LNHDA, CDR2 SQIVND (reference sequence). CDR3: CASSFGQKTNEKLFF. The CDR3 region has the DNA TGTGCCAGTAGTTTTGGACAAAAAACTAATGAAAAACTGTTTTTT.

J is TRBJ1-2 and V is TRBV19; D call uncertain. The germline V and J ends were trimmed by 7 bases and 5 bases, with 23 bases remaining between them. Germline values: CDR1 LNHDA, CDR2 SQIVND (reference sequence). This CDR3 contains 16 residues. Here the CDR3 DNA reads TGTGCCAGTAAGTCTGAGCGGGCCGGCGCGGATTATGGCTACACCTTC. Translation gives CASKSERAGADYGYTF.

The rearrangement joins TRBV5-1 to TRBJ2-5, with D possibly being TRBD1 (5 bases). The CDR3 loop spans 14 amino acids. Trimming took off 0 bases at V and 5 bases at J, with 11 bases between the two ends. From germline, CDR1 is SGHRS and CDR2 YFSETQ. The CDR3 here is CASSLAPGFETQYF. The CDR3 coding sequence is TGCGCCAGCAGCTTGGCCCCAGGGTTTGAGACCCAGTACTTC.

The V gene is TRBV29-1, the J gene TRBJ1-5, with a possible D match to TRBD1 (5 bases). V was trimmed by 3 bases and J by 2 bases, leaving 11 bases between them. Germline V gene data show CDR1 as SQVTM and CDR2 as ANQGSEA. The CDR3 has 14 residues. CDR3 amino acids: CSVEEGNGNQPQHF. CDR3 nucleotides: TGCAGCGTTGAGGAGGGGAACGGCAATCAGCCCCAGCATTTT.

This clone has a handful of counts. The chain carries TRBV14 and TRBJ1-1; 9 positions match TRBD1. J was trimmed by 0 bases and V by 4 bases; bases with no gene match: 6. This CDR3 is built from 16 residues. Germline assignment: CDR1 SGHDN and CDR2 FVKESK. The CDR3 DNA sequence: TGTGCCAGCAGCCCAAGGGGACAGGGAATGAACACTGAAGCTTTCTTT. Protein product: CASSPRGQGMNTEAFF.

This rearrangement joins TRBV19 to TRBJ1-2; no reliable D call. Trimming removed 2 bases from V and 3 bases from J, with 10 bases in between. Germline CDR1 and CDR2: LNHDA and SQIVND (reference sequence). The CDR3 totals 14 residues. CDR3 coding DNA: TGTGCCAGTAGTATACGCACGAACTACTATGGCTACACCTTC. This encodes CASSIRTNYYGYTF.

This clone was counted a few times. V gene TRBV2 combines with J gene TRBJ2-7, with TRBD2 identical over 8 bases. The J segment lost 0 bases and the V segment lost 6 bases, leaving 10 bases of the junction unmatched. Looked up from germline, CDR1 is SNHLY and CDR2 is FYNNEI. CDR3 size: 16 residues. The CDR3 sequence: CASSPLTSGSSYEQYF. CDR3 DNA sequence: TGTGCCAGCAGCCCCCTTACTAGCGGAAGCTCCTACGAGCAGTACTTC. The full variable domain, rest sourced from reference TRBV2 and TRBJ2-7, is EPEVTQTPSHQVTQMGQEVILRCVPISNHLYFYWYRQILGQKVEFLVSFYNNEISEKSEIFDDQFSVERPDGSNFTLKIRSTKLEDSAMYFCASSPLTSGSSYEQYFGPGTRLTVT.

This clone showed up just once. The gene calls are TRBV19 and TRBJ1-1, with 8 bases matching TRBD1. Germline values: CDR1 LNHDA, CDR2 SQIVND (reference sequence). CDR3 length: 16 amino acids. Trimming removed 5 bases from V and 4 bases from J; junction bases left unmatched: 12. The CDR3 spells CASSPLTGERVTEAFF. DNA for the CDR3: TGTGCCAGTAGTCCCTTGACAGGGGAAAGGGTCACTGAAGCTTTCTTT.

This clone was seen a handful of times. The chain recombines TRBV29-1 with TRBJ2-3; 12 bases agree with TRBD2. CDR3 length: 13 residues. The V gene end was trimmed by 4 bases and the J gene end by 5 bases; junction bases not matched to a gene: 1. CDR1 is SQVTM, CDR2 ANQGSEA, per germline. The CDR3 sequence is CSVGGLAGDTQYF. Written as DNA, the CDR3 is TGCAGCGTTGGGGGACTAGCGGGAGATACGCAGTATTTT.

This clone was observed a handful of times. In nucleotides, the CDR3 is TGTGCCAGCAGTTTAGGACAGGGACGTAGCGGCTACACCTTC. It specifies CASSLGQGRSGYTF. The chain carries TRBV28 and TRBJ1-2; 8 bases agree with TRBD1. V gave up 2 bases and J gave up 8 bases; unmatched junction bases: 7. Germline V gene lookup returns CDR1 MDHEN and CDR2 SYDVKM. CDR3 size: 14 residues.

The V gene is TRBV6-8, the J gene TRBJ1-1; TRBD1 aligns across 8 bases. The germline CDR1 and CDR2 sequences are MNHGY and SAAAGT. CDR3 length equals 16 residues. The V and J ends lost 6 bases and 0 bases, in that order; junction bases with no gene match: 9. CDR3 DNA sequence: TGTGCCAGCAGCCGACAGGGGCCCTTACTGAACACTGAAGCTTTCTTT. Its translation: CASSRQGPLLNTEAFF.

The chain employs TRBV14 and TRBJ2-2; tentatively, D is TRBD1 or TRBD2 (5 bases each). V was shortened by 4 bases and J by 4 bases, with 10 bases between the two germline ends. The V gene's germline CDR1 is SGHDN and CDR2 FVKESK. The CDR3 runs 14 residues. The CDR3 sequence is CASSRAGGTGELFF. CDR3 DNA: TGTGCCAGCAGCCGAGCTGGGGGCACCGGGGAGCTGTTTTTT.

Judged by abundance, this clone is medium-sized (0.01 to 0.1%). The chain recombines TRBV28 with TRBJ2-6; TRBD1 might be the D (5 bases). This CDR3 region has 20 residues. V lost 5 bases and J 0 bases, leaving 23 bases between the germline ends. Germline assignment: CDR1 MDHEN and CDR2 SYDVKM. The CDR3 DNA sequence: TGTGCCAGCAGTACCAACCCGTGGGGCAGAGACGTCTCTGGGGCCAACGTCCTGACTTTC. Encoded protein: CASSTNPWGRDVSGANVLTF.

This clone was observed a few times. Other DNA sequences in this sample translate to the same CDR3. This chain links TRBV18 with TRBJ2-3; 10 bases are a match to TRBD2. The J segment lost 4 bases and the V segment lost 6 bases, leaving 4 bases of the junction unmatched. The CDR3 loop spans 14 amino acids. CDR1 is KGHSH, CDR2 LQKENI, per germline. The CDR3, as DNA: TGTGCCAGCTCTCGGCTAGCGGGAGCAGATACGCAGTATTTT. It specifies CASSRLAGADTQYF.